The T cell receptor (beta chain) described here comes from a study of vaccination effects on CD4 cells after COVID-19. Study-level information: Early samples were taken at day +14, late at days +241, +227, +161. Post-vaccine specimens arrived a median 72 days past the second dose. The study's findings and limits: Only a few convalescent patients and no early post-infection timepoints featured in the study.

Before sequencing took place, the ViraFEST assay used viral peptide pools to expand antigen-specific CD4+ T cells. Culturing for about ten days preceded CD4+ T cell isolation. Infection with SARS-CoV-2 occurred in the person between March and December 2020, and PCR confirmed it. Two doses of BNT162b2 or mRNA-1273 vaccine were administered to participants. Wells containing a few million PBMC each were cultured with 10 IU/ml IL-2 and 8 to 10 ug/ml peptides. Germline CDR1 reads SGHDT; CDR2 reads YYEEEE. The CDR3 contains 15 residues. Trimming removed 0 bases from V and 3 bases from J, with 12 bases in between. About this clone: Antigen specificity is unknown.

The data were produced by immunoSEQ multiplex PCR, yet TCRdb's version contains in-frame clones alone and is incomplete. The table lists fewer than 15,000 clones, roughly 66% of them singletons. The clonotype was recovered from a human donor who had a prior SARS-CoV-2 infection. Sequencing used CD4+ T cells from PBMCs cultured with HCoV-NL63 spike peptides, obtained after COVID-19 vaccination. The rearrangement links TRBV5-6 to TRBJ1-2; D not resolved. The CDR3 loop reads CASSLVASEYYGYTF. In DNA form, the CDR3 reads TGTGCCAGCAGCTTGGTGGCATCCGAATACTATGGCTACACCTTC.